This TCR beta chain came from a study of T-cell reconstitution after alpha-beta-depleted transplantation in children. This clonotype came up many times. Unique molecular identifiers tagged the TCRbeta library. TCRdb independently ran MiXCR on the PCR reads; one entry per CDR3 protein. The sample records around 100,000 distinct CDR3 sequences, 6% to 9% being singletons. This CDR3 spans 13 amino acids. Trimming cost V 0 bases and J 5 bases, with 8 bases left between them. Germline-derived CDR1 and CDR2 are SGHRS and YFSETQ. The chain has TRBV5-1 and TRBJ2-5; the D gene could be TRBD1 or TRBD2 (5 bases each). The TCR comes from a boy aged 2 to 9 with acute lymphoblastic leukemia, due to receive a stem cell transplant. The sequences come from PBMCs, collected before TCRalphabeta/CD19-depleted stem cell transplant. The CDR3 spells CASSLVGPETQYF. CDR3 coding DNA: TGCGCCAGCAGCTTGGTGGGACCCGAGACCCAGTACTTC.